This TCR beta chain came from a study of identical twins. TCRdb re-called the 5' RACE reads with MiXCR, one entry per CDR3 protein. The top ten clones hold 2.9% of a sample with about 470,000 distinct CDR3 sequences, roughly 26% of them seen once. Per germline, CDR1 DFQATT and CDR2 SNEGSKA (reference sequence). The ends lost 3 bases at V and 6 bases at J; junction bases unmatched: 9. The CDR3 runs 15 residues. The same data also went into a second study, on T cells expressing NK-cell markers. That source adds: One of the eight sequenced donors was seronegative, whereas the other seven were HCMV-seropositive.

This chain uses TRBV20-1 with TRBJ2-1; 9 bases line up with TRBD2. This TCR was sampled from a woman aged 18-29 years in good health. The source material was CD4+ T cells sorted from blood. The CDR3 DNA reads TGCAGTGCTAGTGCCCTAGCGGGACGCACCAATGAGCAGTTCTTC. Translated: CSASALAGRTNEQFF.